The source of this T cell receptor beta chain is a study of blood T cell repertoires in COVID-19. Study-level information: Spain, Italy and the United States supplied samples that represented acute and convalescent COVID-19. The analysed material was cDNA or gDNA that came from T cells, B-cell-depleted T cells, or PBMCs.

Original methodology: By means of reference gene primer amplification, nucleated cell counts were estimated. Here immunoSEQ multiplex PCR was the method, and the copy in TCRdb shows in-frame clones only, minus some. V, J and clone size are taken as reported in that table, and D and trimming were inferred from the DNA itself. Seen here are roughly 260,000 clones, about 88% observed once, and the top ten hold over 4%. This TCR came from a man in his sixties who had recovered from COVID-19. The specimen was peripheral blood.

CDR3 sequence reads: CASSSLSGGYYEQYF. The CDR3 region has the DNA TGTGCCAGTAGTAGCCTTAGCGGGGGGTACTACGAGCAGTACTTC. This chain joins TRBV19 and TRBJ2-7; 10 nucleotides match TRBD2. After removal of 4 bases from V and 3 bases from J, the junction contained 6 bases not matched to a gene. This CDR3 is 15 amino acids long. Germline CDR1 reads LNHDA; CDR2 reads SQIVND (reference sequence).